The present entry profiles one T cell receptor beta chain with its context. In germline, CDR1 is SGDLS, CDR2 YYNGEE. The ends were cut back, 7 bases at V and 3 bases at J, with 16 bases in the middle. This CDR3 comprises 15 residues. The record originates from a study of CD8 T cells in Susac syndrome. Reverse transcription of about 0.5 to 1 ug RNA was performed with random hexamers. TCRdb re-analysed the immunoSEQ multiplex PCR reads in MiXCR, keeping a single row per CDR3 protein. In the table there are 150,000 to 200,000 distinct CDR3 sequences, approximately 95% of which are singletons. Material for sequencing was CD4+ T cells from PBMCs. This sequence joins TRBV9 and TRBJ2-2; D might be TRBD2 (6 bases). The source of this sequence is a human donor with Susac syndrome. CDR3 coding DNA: TGTGCCAGCGGCATTATAGCGGATGACACCGGGGAGCTGTTTTTT. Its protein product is CASGIIADDTGELFF.